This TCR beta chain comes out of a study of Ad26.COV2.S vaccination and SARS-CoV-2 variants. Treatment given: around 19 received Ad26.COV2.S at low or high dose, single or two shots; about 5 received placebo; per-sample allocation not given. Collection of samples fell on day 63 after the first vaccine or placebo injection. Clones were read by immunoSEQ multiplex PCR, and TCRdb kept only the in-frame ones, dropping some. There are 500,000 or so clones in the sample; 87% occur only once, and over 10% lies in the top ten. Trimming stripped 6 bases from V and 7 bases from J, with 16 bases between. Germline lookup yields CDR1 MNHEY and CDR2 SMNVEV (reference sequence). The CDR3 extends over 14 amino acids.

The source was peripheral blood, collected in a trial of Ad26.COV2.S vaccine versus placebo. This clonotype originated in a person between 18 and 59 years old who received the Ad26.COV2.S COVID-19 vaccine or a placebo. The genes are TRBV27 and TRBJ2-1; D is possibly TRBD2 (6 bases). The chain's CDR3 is CASRPGLQRNEQFF. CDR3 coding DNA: TGTGCCAGCAGACCGGGACTCCAGCGAAATGAGCAGTTCTTC.